One sample yielded the 8 T cell receptor beta chains listed below, sequenced in a study of OX40 agonist ivuxolimab in advanced cancers. Generated by immunoSEQ multiplex PCR, the TCRdb table keeps only in-frame clones and is missing some. The sample gives around 74,000 clones, just under 95% of which show up once; around 10% is in the top ten. Sequencing used CD4+ or CD8+ T cells sorted from blood, obtained in a trial of the OX40 agonist ivuxolimab. Receptors were obtained from an adult with an advanced solid tumor such as melanoma, head and neck, liver or kidney cancer.

This clone showed up just once. The chain carries TRBV7-9 and TRBJ2-1; possibly TRBD2 for D (5 bases). The CDR3 has 14 amino acids. Germline values: CDR1 SEHNR, CDR2 FQNEAQ (reference sequence). The ends were cut back, 8 bases at V and 0 bases at J, with 11 bases in the middle. The CDR3 DNA is TGTGCCAGCGAAGGGAGTTTCTCCTACAATGAGCAGTTCTTC. Its translation is CASEGSFSYNEQFF.

The rearrangement links TRBV5-6 to TRBJ2-7; 7 bases align to TRBD1. Losses at the gene ends were 2 bases for V and 4 bases for J; bases not matched to a gene: 3. Germline assignment: CDR1 SGHDT and CDR2 YYEEEE. The CDR3 sequence is 13 residues long. CDR3 nucleotide sequence: TGTGCCAGCAGCTTAGGACAGGTTTACGAGCAGTACTTC. Translating it yields CASSLGQVYEQYF.

The J gene is TRBJ1-5, the V gene TRBV11-2; TRBD1 agrees at 8 bases. The ends lost 5 bases at V and 1 base at J; junction bases unmatched: 4. The CDR3 runs to 15 residues. Germline V gene lookup returns CDR1 SGHAT and CDR2 FQNNGV. In DNA, the CDR3 is TGTGCCAGCAGCCGGGGACAGGAGAGCAATCAGCCCCAGCATTTT. As protein: CASSRGQESNQPQHF.

In its sample, this clone was seen once. This chain uses TRBV14 with TRBJ2-2; D gene uncertain. Trimming took 5 bases from V and 1 from J, leaving 11 bases between them. The CDR3 sequence is 15 residues long. The germline V gene has CDR1 SGHDN and CDR2 FVKESK. In nucleotides, the CDR3 is TGTGCCAGCAGCTCCCTTGGGGTGAACACCGGGGAGCTGTTTTTT. It codes for CASSSLGVNTGELFF.

This clone appeared many times. V usage is TRBV19 and J usage is TRBJ2-7; no clear D. The V end was cut by 7 bases, the J end by 2 bases, with 15 bases between. Germline CDR1 reads LNHDA; CDR2 reads SQIVND (reference sequence). The CDR3 runs to 14 residues. The CDR3 loop reads CASKGLGPAYEQYF. The DNA for the CDR3 is TGTGCCAGTAAGGGTTTGGGCCCCGCCTACGAGCAGTACTTC. The whole variable domain, filled in from reference TRBV19 and TRBJ2-7, reads DGGITQSPKYLFRKEGQNVTLSCEQNLNHDAMYWYRQDPGQGLRLIYYSQIVNDFQKGDIAEGYSVSREKKESFPLTVTSAQKNPTAFYLCASKGLGPAYEQYFGPGTRLTVT.

V and J are TRBV9 and TRBJ2-7, with 12 bases lining up with TRBD1. The CDR3 loop spans 15 amino acids. The germline CDR1 and CDR2 sequences are SGDLS and YYNGEE. After removal of 3 bases from V and 2 bases from J, the junction contained 3 bases not matched to a gene. The CDR3 loop is CASSGGTGGPYEQYF. The CDR3 DNA reads TGTGCCAGCAGCGGAGGGACAGGGGGCCCCTACGAGCAGTACTTC.

This chain links TRBV25-1 with TRBJ2-2, with unresolved D. CDR1 and CDR2 (germline): MGHDK, SYGVNS. The CDR3 runs 18 residues. With 0 bases removed from V and 1 base from J, the gap between germline ends came to 15 bases. CDR3 region: CASSEYTFGKQNTGELFF. In DNA, the CDR3 is TGTGCCAGCAGTGAATATACCTTCGGCAAGCAGAACACCGGGGAGCTGTTTTTT.

This clone showed up just once. This chain uses TRBV27 with TRBJ1-4; the D is unclear. Germline values: CDR1 MNHEY, CDR2 SMNVEV (reference sequence). The germline V and J ends were trimmed by 3 bases and 2 bases, with 10 bases remaining between them. This CDR3 spans 15 amino acids. DNA of the CDR3: TGTGCCAGCAGTTTTACGGACGGGACTAATGAAAAACTGTTTTTT. This encodes CASSFTDGTNEKLFF. The variable domain in full, completed from reference TRBV27 and TRBJ1-4, reads EAQVTQNPRYLITVTGKKLTVTCSQNMNHEYMSWYRQDPGLGLRQIYYSMNVEVTDKGDVPEGYKVSRKEKRNFPLILESPSPNQTSLYFCASSFTDGTNEKLFFGSGTQLSVL.